The clone carrying this T cell receptor beta chain came up a few times. The data derive from a study of CD8+CD57+ T cells in acquired aplastic anemia. Study details: DNA recovered from sorted CD4+ and CD8+ cells had a mean of approximately 3 ug.

TCR beta VDJ and CDR3 profiles were obtained from a genomic DNA template. In TCRdb, the reads were re-called with MiXCR into one record per CDR3 protein. Of approximately 190,000 distinct CDR3 sequences listed, approximately 50% are singletons. The CDR3 covers 14 residues. The ends were cut back, 2 bases at V and 3 bases at J, with 7 bases in the middle. Germline CDR1 and CDR2: ENHRY and SYGVKD. Patients selected for sequencing had displayed CD8+CD57+ cell expansion by flow cytometry. The chain uses TRBV10-3 and TRBJ2-2; D uncertain. Material for sequencing was sorted CD4+, CD8+, or CD8+CD57+ T cells (not recorded which) from PBMCs. This receptor was identified in a human donor with aplastic anemia. The CDR3 here is CAISEDGDTGELFF. Here the CDR3 DNA reads TGTGCCATCAGTGAGGATGGGGACACCGGGGAGCTGTTTTTT.